This TCR beta chain derives from a study of post-analysis software for immune sequencing data. Study-level background: Relapsing-remitting, secondary progressive and progressive-relapsing forms made up the multiple sclerosis disease courses.

Study-wide points: F measure showed strong co-clustering of same-batch samples. Multiple sclerosis patients showed significantly lower normalized Chao1 diversity than controls did.

Included in the TCR beta cDNA libraries were unique molecular identifiers. Researchers reported roughly 0.5 million cDNA molecules coming from approximately 0.95 to 9.8 million T cells. TCRdb ran MiXCR on the PCR reads and lists one entry per CDR3 protein. The sample lists fewer than 900,000 distinct CDR3 sequences; just over 45% were seen once. This clonotype has only one observation. Its matching antigen is unknown. The sequencing input was blood. The sequence was obtained from a girl aged 5 to 17 with multiple sclerosis.

DNA of the CDR3: TGTGCCAGCAGCGTAGCATACCGGGACCCTCGAGGGGGCTACACCTTC. As protein: CASSVAYRDPRGGYTF. The chain employs TRBV9 and TRBJ1-2; tentative D call: TRBD1 (5 bases). The V end was cut by 0 bases, the J end by 8 bases, with 20 bases between. Germline assignment: CDR1 SGDLS and CDR2 YYNGEE. The length of the CDR3 is 16 residues.